The T cell receptor beta chain described here comes from a study of T cells expressing NK-cell markers. Study-wide points: In a handful of donors, these clonotypes also led the CD3+CD56-NKG2C+ fraction.

On this clonotype itself: Its matching antigen is unknown.

Germline lookup yields CDR1 SQVTM and CDR2 ANQGSEA. The CDR3 runs to 14 residues. No DNA is given; TCRdb re-called the 5' RACE reads and lists each CDR3 protein once. This repertoire includes about 3,400 distinct CDR3 sequences. The chain is built from TRBV29-1 and TRBJ2-1; TCRdb selects TRBD2, and the lack of DNA leaves this call unchecked. The sequence was obtained from a man aged 18 to 69 in good health. Material for sequencing was blood T cells: a sorted CD56 or NKG2C T cell subset, CD4+ or CD8+ T cells, or bulk PBMC T cells (not recorded which). The CDR3 loop is CSVDQLAGVNEQFF.